Shown below are 2 T cell receptor beta chains from a single sample sequenced in a study of blood T cell repertoires in COVID-19. Data came from immunoSEQ multiplex PCR; TCRdb stores just in-frame clones and leaves some out. The sample comprises fewer than 500,000 clones, around 86% of which are singletons, and roughly 1.4% rests with the top ten. The sequencing input was peripheral blood. The receptors stem from a woman in her twenties or thirties with active or convalescent COVID-19.

Details on this clone: In the same sample, other DNA sequences code for this CDR3. V gene TRBV5-1 combines with J gene TRBJ1-2; no clear D. CDR1 and CDR2 from the germline V gene are SGHRS and YFSETQ. The CDR3 contains 14 residues. Trimming took 0 bases from V and 0 from J, leaving 6 bases between them. The CDR3 coding sequence is TGCGCCAGCAGCTTGGACGGGGCTAACTATGGCTACACCTTC. Protein: CASSLDGANYGYTF.

The genes are TRBV6-5 and TRBJ1-3, with 10 bases that match TRBD1. In germline, CDR1 is MNHEY, CDR2 SVGAGI. Losses at the gene ends were 6 bases for V and 6 bases for J; bases not matched to a gene: 5. The CDR3 has 14 residues. CDR3 in amino acids: CASRRGTGENTIYF. For the CDR3, the DNA is TGTGCCAGCAGACGGGGGACAGGGGAAAACACCATATATTTT.